A single sample gave rise to the 14 T cell receptor beta chains below, sequenced in a study of tumor-infiltrating lymphocytes in localized non-small cell lung cancer. TCRdb keeps only in-frame clones here, not all; method: immunoSEQ multiplex PCR. The sample yields roughly 4,100 clones, about 70% seen once. Material for sequencing was uninvolved lung tissue not adjacent to the tumor. Every receptor here comes from a human donor with non-small cell lung cancer.

V usage is TRBV19 and J usage is TRBJ2-2, with TRBD1 matching over 8 bases. J lost 3 bases, V lost 3 bases, and 3 bases had no gene match. CDR1 LNHDA and CDR2 SQIVND come from the germline V gene (reference sequence). The CDR3 consists of 15 residues. The CDR3 DNA reads as TGTGCCAGTAGTATTCGACAGGGGTACACCGGGGAGCTGTTTTTT. Translated: CASSIRQGYTGELFF.

The chain uses TRBV15 and TRBJ2-7, with D tentatively TRBD2 (6 bases). The V gene lost 6 bases and the J gene lost 2 bases, with 14 bases spanning the gap. This CDR3 has 14 residues. CDR1 is LNHNV, CDR2 YYDKDF, per germline (reference sequence). The CDR3 region is CATSRDSPPYEQYF. For the CDR3, the DNA is TGTGCCACCAGTCGGGACTCCCCTCCCTACGAGCAGTACTTC.

V gene TRBV19 combines with J gene TRBJ1-1; no clear D. V lost 4 bases to trimming and J lost 2 bases, with 14 bases between them. This CDR3 comprises 15 residues. Germline CDR1 LNHDA, CDR2 SQIVND (reference sequence). The CDR3 reads CASSSLRVVNTEAFF. The CDR3 coding sequence is TGTGCCAGTAGTAGCCTCCGGGTCGTCAACACTGAAGCTTTCTTT.

The chain recombines TRBV19 with TRBJ1-3; D uncertain. This CDR3 has 14 amino acids. Germline V gene lookup returns CDR1 LNHDA and CDR2 SQIVND (reference sequence). V lost 3 bases, J lost 4 bases, and 10 bases lay in between. CDR3 coding DNA: TGTGCCAGTAGTATGGGTGCTGGCGGAAACACCATATATTTT. It encodes CASSMGAGGNTIYF.

The CDR3 DNA is TGTGCCAGCAGTTCACAGGGGGCAGGGGAGCAGTACTTC. This sequence encodes CASSSQGAGEQYF. The chain carries TRBV28 and TRBJ2-7; 9 bases fit TRBD1. Germline-derived CDR1 and CDR2 are MDHEN and SYDVKM. This CDR3 region has 13 residues. Trimming at V came to 4 bases and at J to 7 bases, leaving 5 bases not matched to a gene.

The rearrangement uses TRBV7-3 and TRBJ1-6; perhaps TRBD1 as D (6 bases). The CDR3 is 16 residues long. V was pared by 0 bases and J by 9 bases, with 15 bases between. Germline V gene data show CDR1 as SGHTA and CDR2 as FQGTGA. The DNA of the CDR3 is TGTGCCAGCAGCTTAACGGGAGCAGGGGTAGCTTCACCCCTCCACTTT. It translates to CASSLTGAGVASPLHF.

The rearrangement uses TRBV29-1 and TRBJ1-2, with 7 bases fitting TRBD1. The length of the CDR3 is 12 residues. With 7 bases clipped from V and 4 bases from J, the junction kept 6 bases outside the gene matches. Germline assignment: CDR1 SQVTM and CDR2 ANQGSEA. CDR3 residues: CSGGDRLYGYTF. CDR3 bases: TGCAGCGGGGGGGACAGACTCTATGGCTACACCTTC.

The chain combines TRBV7-6 with TRBJ2-3; 7 bases are a match to TRBD2. CDR3 size: 15 residues. Germline V gene sequence: CDR1 SGHVS, CDR2 FNYEAQ. Losses at the gene ends were 0 bases for V and 2 bases for J; bases not matched to a gene: 2. The CDR3 DNA sequence: TGTGCCAGCAGCTTAGCGGGGGGGGTCACAGATACGCAGTATTTT. Encoded protein: CASSLAGGVTDTQYF.

Turning to this clone: The germline gene is not matched at one end of the junction; a read error may be the cause. This CDR3 reads CASSFGEGSSYEQYF. The DNA of the CDR3 is TGTGCTAGCAGCTTCGGAGAAGGGAGCTCCTACGAGCAGTACTTC. This sequence joins TRBV7-7 and TRBJ2-7; D perhaps matches TRBD2 (5 bases). The CDR3 extends over 15 amino acids. The germline gives CDR1 SSHAT, CDR2 FNYEAQ (reference sequence).

This rearrangement joins TRBV7-2 to TRBJ2-7, with 9 bases identical to TRBD2. The CDR3 contains 16 residues. Germline trimming cut 5 bases from V and 1 base from J; bases unmatched to any gene: 9. The germline V gene has CDR1 SGHTA and CDR2 FQGNSA. DNA of the CDR3: TGTGCCAGCAGCATTGGGGCTAGCGGGATTTCCTACGAGCAGTACTTC. This translates into CASSIGASGISYEQYF.

This clone was seen a handful of times. V and J are TRBV14 and TRBJ2-1, with a weak D call TRBD1 (6 bases). The CDR3 totals 16 residues. Germline V gene data show CDR1 as SGHDN and CDR2 as FVKESK. With 0 bases removed from V and 3 bases from J, the gap between germline ends came to 12 bases. The CDR3 nucleotides are TGTGCCAGCAGCCAAGATCTAGGACAGTTCTACAATGAGCAGTTCTTC. This translates into CASSQDLGQFYNEQFF.

This clone is labeled medium-sized (0.01 to 0.1%). The chain carries TRBV11-2 and TRBJ1-2, with TRBD1 as a possible D gene (5 bases). V dropped 0 bases and J dropped 4 bases, with 12 bases sitting between them. The CDR3 loop spans 15 amino acids. Germline V gene data show CDR1 as SGHAT and CDR2 as FQNNGV. The CDR3 reads CASSLDPGSSYGYTF. In DNA, the CDR3 is TGTGCCAGCAGCTTAGATCCAGGGAGTTCCTATGGCTACACCTTC.

The table lists this clone with a few counts. The chain links TRBV29-1 to TRBJ1-2; TRBD1 might be the D (5 bases). CDR1 SQVTM and CDR2 ANQGSEA come from the germline V gene. The CDR3 is made up of 12 amino acids. Trimming took off 3 bases at V and 5 bases at J, with 10 bases between the two ends. CDR3 sequence: CSVEGVPYGYTF. CDR3 DNA sequence: TGCAGCGTTGAGGGGGTTCCTTATGGCTACACCTTC.

The chain uses TRBV28 and TRBJ1-1; D ambiguous. V lost 6 bases and J lost 11, with 13 bases in between. The V gene's germline CDR1 is MDHEN and CDR2 SYDVKM. The CDR3 runs to 11 residues. In DNA, the CDR3 is TGTGCCAGCAGCGTTCTTGAAAGGGCTTTCTTT. Translation: CASSVLERAFF.